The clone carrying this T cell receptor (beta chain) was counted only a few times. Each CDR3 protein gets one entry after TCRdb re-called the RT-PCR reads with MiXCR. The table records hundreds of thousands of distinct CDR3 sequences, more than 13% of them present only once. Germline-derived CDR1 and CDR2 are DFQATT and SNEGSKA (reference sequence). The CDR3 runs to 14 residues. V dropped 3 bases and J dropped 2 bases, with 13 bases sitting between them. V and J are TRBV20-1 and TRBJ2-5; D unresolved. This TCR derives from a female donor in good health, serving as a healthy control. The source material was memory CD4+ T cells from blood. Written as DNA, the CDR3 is TGCAGTGCTAGGGGTTGGACGGTACAAGAGACCCAGTACTTC. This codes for CSARGWTVQETQYF.